The 18 T cell receptor beta chains below were found in one sample sequenced in a study of monozygotic twins with inflammatory bowel disease. TCRdb re-called the 5' RACE reads and gives one entry per CDR3 protein, without DNA. The sample table sets out about 300,000 distinct CDR3 sequences. Sequencing used blood. These receptors were obtained from a human donor with ulcerative colitis or Crohn's disease, or a healthy co-twin of an affected twin (not recorded which).

CDR3 amino acids: CASGKETGPETQYF. J is TRBJ2-5 and V is TRBV12-3 or TRBV12-4; the TRBD1 assignment by TCRdb is unverifiable without DNA. This CDR3 is built from 14 residues.

V is TRBV7-3 and J is TRBJ2-5. CDR3 length equals 12 residues. Germline CDR1 SGHTA, CDR2 FQGTGA. The CDR3 spells CASSSSGETQYF.

The CDR3 region is CASGTSGSTGELFF. This chain links TRBV5-1 with TRBJ2-2; TCRdb picks TRBD2, but there is no DNA to check that call. This CDR3 is built from 14 residues. Germline-derived CDR1 and CDR2 are SGHRS and YFSETQ.

The chain links TRBV7-9 to TRBJ2-4; TCRdb indicates TRBD1, and absent DNA this call remains unverified. This CDR3 is built from 16 residues. Germline V lookup: CDR1 SEHNR, CDR2 FQNEAQ (reference sequence). The CDR3 loop reads CASSLDLQVAKNIQYF.

V and J are TRBV12-3 or TRBV12-4 and TRBJ2-5; lacking DNA, the TRBD1 call made by TCRdb goes unchecked. The CDR3 runs 15 residues. CDR3: CASSHRLGVGETQYF.

The chain recombines TRBV20-1 with TRBJ2-2; without DNA, the TCRdb call of TRBD2 cannot be checked. The germline CDR1 and CDR2 sequences are DFQATT and SNEGSKA (reference sequence). This CDR3 is 16 amino acids long. The CDR3 loop reads CSARPPSGMNTGELFF.

The genes are TRBV20-1 and TRBJ1-2. The CDR3 covers 12 residues. Germline values: CDR1 DFQATT, CDR2 SNEGSKA (reference sequence). CDR3 amino acids: CSAGGGVYGYTF.

The rearrangement links TRBV24-1 to TRBJ2-7; TCRdb outputs TRBD1, but without DNA this stays unchecked. The CDR3 consists of 14 residues. Germline V gene data show CDR1 as KGHDR and CDR2 as SFDVKD. CDR3 loop: CATSDPGPTYEQYF.

The V gene is TRBV27, the J gene TRBJ2-2. Germline V gene lookup returns CDR1 MNHEY and CDR2 SMNVEV (reference sequence). The CDR3 runs to 15 residues. This chain's CDR3 is CASSPYGEIPGELFF.

The rearrangement joins TRBV7-2 to TRBJ2-3. CDR1 SGHTA and CDR2 FQGNSA come from the germline V gene. This CDR3 has 15 amino acids. CDR3 region: CASSLEFDSTDTQYF.

This rearrangement joins TRBV29-1 to TRBJ2-1; TCRdb reports TRBD1, a call that lacks DNA to check it against. This CDR3 contains 15 residues. The V gene's germline CDR1 is SQVTM and CDR2 ANQGSEA. CDR3 loop: CSVQGTGTSRNEQFF.

The V and J genes are TRBV6-1 and TRBJ1-1; the D call of TRBD1 rests on TCRdb alone, since no DNA is present to check it. Germline lookup yields CDR1 MNHNS and CDR2 SASEGT. The CDR3 length is 15 residues. This CDR3 is CASSPERRVGTEAFF.

The rearrangement uses TRBV12-3 or TRBV12-4 and TRBJ2-3; TCRdb outputs TRBD2, but without DNA this stays unchecked. CDR3 length: 13 amino acids. CDR3 region: CASSFGTRDTQYF.

The J gene is TRBJ2-1, the V gene TRBV10-3. The CDR3 covers 11 residues. CDR1 ENHRY and CDR2 SYGVKD come from the germline V gene. The CDR3 sequence: CAISQANEQFF.

CDR3 amino acids: CASRRQGYDTQYF. J is TRBJ2-3 and V is TRBV7-2; TCRdb lists TRBD1, though no DNA is available to test this call. Germline loops: CDR1 SGHTA, CDR2 FQGNSA. This CDR3 is built from 13 residues.

The chain joins TRBV7-2 to TRBJ1-2. In germline, CDR1 is SGHTA, CDR2 FQGNSA. The CDR3 runs to 15 residues. The CDR3: CASSYQVGQLYGYTF. Full variable domain (outside the CDR3, taken from reference TRBV7-2 and TRBJ1-2): GAGVSQSPSNKVTEKGKDVELRCDPISGHTALYWYRQSLGQGLEFLIYFQGNSAPDKSGLPSDRFSAERTGGSVSTLTIQRTQQEDSAVYLCASSYQVGQLYGYTFGSGTRLTVV.

The chain uses TRBV12-3 or TRBV12-4 and TRBJ2-3; TCRdb proposes TRBD2, but this gene call is untestable without DNA. The CDR3 runs 13 residues. This CDR3 is CASIGRDTDTQYF.

The chain uses TRBV12-3 or TRBV12-4 and TRBJ2-5; TCRdb names TRBD1, which stays unverified in the absence of DNA. This CDR3 comprises 15 residues. CDR3 amino acids: CASSSPTGVGETQYF.